These 26 T cell receptor beta chains were sequenced from one sample in a study of tumor-infiltrating lymphocytes in oesophageal squamous cell carcinoma. TCRdb re-analysed the PCR reads in MiXCR, keeping a single row per CDR3 protein. The sample consists of 20,000 to 25,000 distinct CDR3 sequences, around 37% of them appearing once. Sequencing input: esophageal tumor tissue. The origin of the receptors is a female donor with esophageal squamous cell carcinoma.

The genes are TRBV6-8 and TRBJ2-7, with D hard to call. CDR3 length: 13 amino acids. Germline V gene lookup returns CDR1 MNHGY and CDR2 SAAAGT. V was cut by 5 bases and J by 5 bases, with 13 bases left in between. CDR3 protein: CASSRAKANEQYF. CDR3 coding DNA: TGTGCCAGCAGTCGAGCTAAGGCCAACGAGCAGTACTTC.

The genes are TRBV7-2 and TRBJ2-4; 9 bases map to TRBD2. The J call may be in error: the DNA end matches TRBJ2-7 better. The CDR3 is made up of 18 amino acids. The germline gives CDR1 SGHTA, CDR2 FQGNSA. Written as DNA, the CDR3 is TGTGCCAGCAGCTTAAGCGTGGCTAGCGGGACATGGAGCGACGAGCAGTACTTC. Translating it yields CASSLSVASGTWSDEQYF.

CDR3 protein: CASSVQGAGPYEQYF. CDR3 coding DNA: TGTGCCAGCAGTGTACAGGGGGCTGGTCCCTACGAGCAGTACTTC. This chain links TRBV12-3 or TRBV12-4 with TRBJ2-7; 9 positions match TRBD1. Germline trimming cut 5 bases from V and 2 bases from J; bases unmatched to any gene: 7. There are 15 residues in the CDR3.

V usage is TRBV18 and J usage is TRBJ2-1, with D perhaps matching TRBD1 or TRBD2 (5 bases each). The J call may be incorrect, as the DNA end agrees better with TRBJ2-5. The CDR3 length is 13 residues. Germline CDR1 KGHSH, CDR2 LQKENI. The CDR3 loop reads CASSSWGSETQYF. In DNA form, the CDR3 reads TGTGCCAGCTCATCTTGGGGGAGCGAGACCCAGTACTTC.

CDR3 protein: CASSPPGTGGAYEQYF. The CDR3 nucleotides read TGTGCCAGCAGCCCCCCGGGGACAGGGGGCGCCTACGAGCAGTACTTC. This rearrangement joins TRBV7-3 to TRBJ2-1; 12 bases map to TRBD1. The DNA end is more similar to TRBJ2-7, so the J call may be wrong. The CDR3 consists of 16 residues. The germline V gene has CDR1 SGHTA and CDR2 FQGTGA.

J is TRBJ2-5 and V is TRBV7-2; D unclear. With 1 base removed from V and 2 bases from J, the gap between germline ends came to 5 bases. The CDR3 extends over 13 amino acids. CDR1 is SGHTA and CDR2 is FQGNSA in the germline V gene. In DNA form, the CDR3 reads TGTGCCAGCAGCTTAGTCTTACAAGAGACCCAGTACTTC. Protein: CASSLVLQETQYF.

Details on this clonotype: One junction end does not reproduce the germline sequence, and a read error may be involved. J is TRBJ2-1 and V is TRBV7-6; D could derive from TRBD1 or TRBD2 (5 bases each). Germline V gene lookup returns CDR1 SGHVS and CDR2 FNYEAQ. This CDR3 contains 16 residues. The CDR3 coding sequence is TGTGCTAGCAGCCCGACTTCGGGGCCTTTCGGTAATGAGCAGTTCTTC. Translated: CASSPTSGPFGNEQFF.

As for this clonotype: In this CDR3 the conserved last residue, phenylalanine or tryptophan, is missing, so a read error is likely. The DNA is left out, because the CDR3 cannot be placed on it with certainty; the CDR3 is given as TCRdb lists it. The chain couples TRBV10-3 to TRBJ2-6; the D segment call TRBD2 is taken from the table without a DNA check. The CDR3 extends over 17 residues, inclusive of both ends. Germline V gene lookup returns CDR1 ENHRY and CDR2 SYGVKD. The CDR3 is CATSGPAGPSYEQYFGA.

This chain connects TRBV5-5 to TRBJ2-6; D gene unclear. V lost 3 bases to trimming and J lost 2 bases, with 9 bases between them. There are 15 residues in the CDR3. Germline loops: CDR1 SGHKS, CDR2 YYEKEE (reference sequence). The CDR3 loop reads CASSYLGAGANVLTF. The DNA for the CDR3 is TGTGCCAGCAGCTACCTCGGTGCTGGGGCCAACGTCCTGACTTTC.

This clonotype has a handful of counts. J is TRBJ2-5 and V is TRBV19, with 10 bases that match TRBD2. Matching the DNA end better, TRBJ2-7 makes the J call doubtful. From germline, CDR1 is LNHDA and CDR2 SQIVND (reference sequence). The length of the CDR3 is 15 residues. The CDR3 DNA reads TGTGCCAGTAGTATATTGCCTAGCGGGAGTTCCGAGCAGTACTTC. This codes for CASSILPSGSSEQYF.

The chain recombines TRBV7-2 with TRBJ2-3; perhaps TRBD1 as D (5 bases). Trimming shortened V by 0 bases and J by 0 bases, and 7 bases separated the two germline ends. The CDR3 is made up of 15 amino acids. Germline V gene data show CDR1 as SGHTA and CDR2 as FQGNSA. CDR3 sequence (DNA): TGTGCCAGCAGCTTAGCGACAGTTAGCACAGATACGCAGTATTTT. Translation gives CASSLATVSTDTQYF.

This clonotype was counted ten times or more. This could be a read error, since a much larger clone is one nucleotide away. The chain carries TRBV7-8 and TRBJ2-3, with a weak D call TRBD1 (6 bases). V lost 2 bases and J 14 bases, leaving 23 bases between the germline ends. CDR1 is SGHVS, CDR2 FQNEAQ, per germline. The CDR3 length is 15 residues. In DNA, the CDR3 is TGTGCCAGCAGCTTAAATTCAGGGGCGGTCGGGGAGCTGTATTTT. It codes for CASSLNSGAVGELYF.

This clonotype was observed at least ten times. This chain connects TRBV6-1 to TRBJ2-5; TRBD2 is a possible D gene (5 bases). The J call is in doubt because the DNA end fits TRBJ2-7 better. This CDR3 contains 14 residues. Germline-derived CDR1 and CDR2 are MNHNS and SASEGT. CDR3 residues: CASSSASGLYEQYF. DNA of the CDR3: TGTGCCAGCAGTTCGGCCAGCGGACTCTACGAGCAGTACTTC.

This clonotype has a count of ten or more. J is TRBJ2-7 and V is TRBV7-6; D gene uncertain. Trimming cost V 1 base and J 3 bases, with 7 bases left between them. CDR1 SGHVS and CDR2 FNYEAQ come from the germline V gene. CDR3 length equals 13 residues. CDR3 loop: CASSLVLSYEQYF. The CDR3 nucleotides are TGTGCCAGCAGCTTAGTTCTAAGCTACGAGCAGTACTTC.

This clonotype was counted at least ten times. The chain is built from TRBV28 and TRBJ2-1; 10 bases map to TRBD2. Germline values: CDR1 MDHEN, CDR2 SYDVKM. V shed 4 bases, J shed 0 bases, and the junction held 9 bases outside the gene matches. The CDR3 consists of 18 residues. The CDR3 nucleotides read TGTGCCAGCAGTTCCCCATGGACTAGCGGAGGCTCCTACAATGAGCAGTTCTTC. Translation: CASSSPWTSGGSYNEQFF.

Of note for this clonotype: A much larger clone lies one base from this, so it may be a read error. V gene TRBV6-1 combines with J gene TRBJ2-1; D remains ambiguous. Germline CDR1 reads MNHNS; CDR2 reads SASEGT. The CDR3 is 12 amino acids. Trimming pared 1 base from V and 10 bases from J, leaving 8 bases between. CDR3 sequence reads: CASSEGYYEQFF. The DNA for the CDR3 is TGTGCCAGCAGTGAAGGGTACTACGAGCAGTTCTTC.

At least ten counts were recorded for this clonotype. V and J are TRBV9 and TRBJ2-6; 8 nucleotides agree with TRBD1. Germline V lookup: CDR1 SGDLS, CDR2 YYNGEE. Unmatched junction bases numbered 6, after V lost 4 bases and J lost 0 bases. The CDR3 is 17 residues long. In DNA, the CDR3 is TGTGCCAGCAGCCGGGACAGGAGAACCTCTGGGGCCAACGTCCTGACTTTC. Amino acids: CASSRDRRTSGANVLTF.

This clonotype was seen ten or more times. The chain employs TRBV10-1 and TRBJ1-1, with TRBD1 as a possible D gene (6 bases). The germline V gene encodes CDR1 WNHNN and CDR2 SYGVQD (reference sequence). With 0 bases removed from V and 1 base from J, the gap between germline ends came to 15 bases. CDR3 size: 17 residues. The CDR3 sequence is CASSESKGGRSNTEAFF. The CDR3 DNA reads as TGCGCCAGCAGTGAGTCTAAGGGGGGCAGATCGAACACTGAAGCTTTCTTT.

The chain carries TRBV28 and TRBJ1-2, with D unresolved. Germline V gives CDR1 MDHEN, CDR2 SYDVKM. Trimming removed 6 bases from V and 8 bases from J, with 31 bases in between. The CDR3 length is 18 residues. CDR3 DNA: TGTGCCAGCAGAACCTCTAGTTGGTTACGGCCGGGGTTGGAAGGCTACACCTTC. Translating it yields CASRTSSWLRPGLEGYTF.

The V gene is TRBV7-6, the J gene TRBJ2-3; maybe TRBD2 (5 bases). The J call is doubtful: the DNA matches TRBJ2-7 better. This CDR3 region has 13 residues. Germline CDR1 is SGHVS and CDR2 is FNYEAQ. Here the CDR3 reads CASSLARVNEQYF. The CDR3 DNA reads TGTGCCAGCAGCTTAGCGCGGGTAAACGAGCAGTACTTC.

This clonotype has a count of ten or more. The chain employs TRBV5-4 and TRBJ2-7; 9 bases align to TRBD1. CDR1 and CDR2 (germline): SGHNT, YYREEE (reference sequence). This CDR3 region has 15 residues. After removal of 4 bases from V and 5 bases from J, the junction contained 10 bases not matched to a gene. CDR3 DNA: TGTGCCAGCAGCCCCGGGACAGGGAGTGGGCACGAGCAGTACTTC. Amino acids: CASSPGTGSGHEQYF.

This clonotype has a count of ten or more. The chain carries TRBV11-2 and TRBJ2-1; D remains unclear. This CDR3 has 11 amino acids. Germline lookup yields CDR1 SGHAT and CDR2 FQNNGV. V was cut by 2 bases and J by 8 bases, with 4 bases left in between. The DNA for the CDR3 is TGTGCCAGCAGCTTAAGAGATGAGCAGTTCTTC. As protein: CASSLRDEQFF.

This clonotype was detected ten times or more. The junction shows a germline mismatch at one end, possibly a read error. This chain links TRBV5-6 with TRBJ2-6; the D gene could be TRBD1 or TRBD2 (5 bases each). Germline V gene data show CDR1 as SGHDT and CDR2 as YYEEEE. The CDR3 extends over 15 amino acids. CDR3 residues: CASRLGVSGANVLTF. The CDR3 region has the DNA TGTGCCAGCAGGTTGGGGGTCTCTGGGGCCAACGTCCTGACTTTC.

Ten or more counts support this clonotype. This chain connects TRBV10-3 to TRBJ2-7; unclear D gene. Germline V lookup: CDR1 ENHRY, CDR2 SYGVKD. The CDR3 is 15 residues long. Trimming took 0 bases from V and 3 from J, leaving 12 bases between them. The CDR3 reads CAISESGGGGYEQYF. Here the CDR3 DNA reads TGTGCCATCAGTGAGTCGGGCGGTGGTGGCTACGAGCAGTACTTC.

At least ten counts were recorded for this clonotype. The CDR3 spells CASSLEGALTEAFF. The DNA of the CDR3 is TGTGCCAGCAGCTTAGAGGGGGCGCTCACTGAAGCTTTCTTT. V is TRBV7-9 and J is TRBJ1-1; TRBD1 aligns across 7 bases. V lost 1 base, J lost 4 bases, and 3 bases stayed unmatched. There are 14 residues in the CDR3. Germline lookup yields CDR1 SEHNR and CDR2 FQNEAQ (reference sequence).

In its sample, this clonotype ranks as medium-sized (0.01 to 0.1%). The rearrangement uses TRBV7-9 and TRBJ2-5, with D maybe TRBD1 (6 bases). V was cut by 3 bases and J by 5 bases, with 10 bases left in between. The germline V gene encodes CDR1 SEHNR and CDR2 FQNEAQ (reference sequence). CDR3 length: 13 amino acids. This chain's CDR3 is CASSFVGAETQYF. The CDR3 region has the DNA TGTGCCAGCAGCTTCGTGGGGGCGGAGACCCAGTACTTC.